These T cell receptor beta chains were read from a single sample in a study of control samples from healthy donors and cancer patients. Repertoires were generated with immunoSEQ multiplex PCR, while TCRdb's copy carries only in-frame clones and drops some. The sample consists of some 100,000 clones, approximately 90% of them appearing once. The sample taken for sequencing was blood. These receptors originate from a human donor in good health. The donor label of this sample is uncertain. Both conserved end residues are part of each CDR3. The order of the fields is D gene, J gene, V gene, clone size, CDR3 protein, CDR3 DNA. A D gene is named only where the DNA matches it firmly. Rows may omit the clone size; those that give it use once, few, many or a size class.

D: NA; J: TRBJ1-2; V: TRBV4-2; size: NA; CDR3: CASSQEGRQKNYGYTF; DNA: TGTGCCAGCAGCCAAGAGGGTCGGCAGAAAAACTATGGCTACACCTTC
D: NA; J: TRBJ2-3; V: TRBV7-3; size: NA; CDR3: CASSAALSLSDTQYF; DNA: TGTGCCAGCAGCGCGGCCCTGTCCCTCTCCGATACGCAGTATTTT
D: NA; J: TRBJ1-4; V: TRBV2; size: once; CDR3: CASIRDRGDEKLFF; DNA: TGTGCCAGCATTCGGGACCGTGGGGATGAAAAACTGTTTTTT
D: NA; J: TRBJ2-1; V: TRBV3-1/TRBV3-2; size: NA; CDR3: CASSQGLAGGASYNEQFF; DNA: TGTGCCAGCAGCCAAGGTTTGGCAGGGGGGGCCTCCTACAATGAGCAGTTCTTC
D: TRBD1; J: TRBJ1-2; V: TRBV9; size: NA; CDR3: CASSVGTGYNYGYTF; DNA: TGTGCCAGCAGCGTTGGGACAGGGTATAACTATGGCTACACCTTC
D: NA; J: TRBJ1-2; V: TRBV30; size: NA; CDR3: CAWSSRTALYGYTF; DNA: TGTGCCTGGAGTTCTAGGACAGCGCTGTATGGCTACACCTTC
D: NA; J: TRBJ1-6; V: TRBV6-5; size: NA; CDR3: CASSYPGMDSPLHF; DNA: TGTGCCAGCAGTTACCCAGGGATGGATTCACCCCTCCACTTT
D: TRBD1; J: TRBJ1-2; V: TRBV4-1; size: NA; CDR3: CASSHTGQGARTAYGYTF; DNA: TGCGCCAGCAGCCATACGGGTCAGGGGGCGCGAACTGCCTATGGCTACACCTTC
D: NA; J: TRBJ2-6; V: TRBV4-2; size: NA; CDR3: CASSQVQGMANVLTF; DNA: TGTGCCAGCAGCCAAGTCCAGGGGATGGCCAACGTCCTGACTTTC
D: NA; J: TRBJ2-5; V: TRBV11-2; size: few; CDR3: CASSSRGSVWTAQYF; DNA: TGTGCCAGCAGCTCTAGGGGGTCAGTTTGGACGGCCCAGTACTTC
D: TRBD1; J: TRBJ2-1; V: TRBV10-3; size: NA; CDR3: CAITATGGSEQFF; DNA: TGTGCCATCACGGCGACAGGGGGAAGTGAGCAGTTCTTC
D: TRBD1; J: TRBJ1-2; V: TRBV27; size: NA; CDR3: CASSETGTGNLDGYTF; DNA: TGTGCCAGCAGTGAAACCGGGACAGGGAATCTCGATGGCTACACCTTC
D: NA; J: TRBJ1-6; V: TRBV27; size: once; CDR3: CASSSEPDSYSPLHF; DNA: TGTGCCAGCAGCTCCGAACCCGACAGCTATTCACCCCTCCACTTT
D: NA; J: TRBJ1-1; V: TRBV24-1; size: NA; CDR3: CATSGGSRDTEAFF; DNA: TGTGCCACCAGTGGGGGCAGCCGGGACACTGAAGCTTTCTTT
D: NA; J: TRBJ1-6; V: TRBV28; size: NA; CDR3: CASSLLQVSPLHF; DNA: TGTGCCAGCAGTTTACTACAAGTATCACCCCTCCACTTT
D: NA; J: TRBJ2-7; V: TRBV19; size: NA; CDR3: CASRPPGAGYEQYF; DNA: TGTGCCAGTAGGCCGCCGGGGGCAGGCTACGAGCAGTACTTC
D: TRBD1; J: TRBJ1-2; V: TRBV6-5; size: few; CDR3: CASSWIRTGGNYGYTF; DNA: TGTGCCAGCAGTTGGATCCGGACAGGGGGCAACTATGGCTACACCTTC
D: NA; J: TRBJ1-1; V: TRBV5-1; size: few; CDR3: CASSLVDGDTEAFF; DNA: TGCGCCAGCAGCCTAGTCGACGGCGACACTGAAGCTTTCTTT
D: NA; J: TRBJ1-1; V: TRBV5-6; size: NA; CDR3: CASSSLRTRADTEAFF; DNA: TGTGCCAGCAGCTCTCTTCGCACTCGGGCGGACACTGAAGCTTTCTTT
D: NA; J: TRBJ2-1; V: TRBV19; size: once; CDR3: CASSIPGLSNEQFF; DNA: TGTGCCAGTAGTATACCCGGACTCTCTAATGAGCAGTTCTTC
D: NA; J: TRBJ1-1; V: TRBV6-1; size: few; CDR3: CASSEGPENTEAFF; DNA: TGTGCCAGCAGTGAAGGGCCAGAAAACACTGAAGCTTTCTTT
D: NA; J: TRBJ1-5; V: TRBV18; size: NA; CDR3: CASSLGAGLSNQPQHF; DNA: TGTGCCAGCTCACTTGGTGCAGGGCTTTCCAATCAGCCCCAGCATTTT
D: NA; J: TRBJ1-5; V: TRBV18; size: once; CDR3: CASSPERGLNQPQHF; DNA: TGTGCCAGCTCACCAGAAAGGGGCCTCAATCAGCCCCAGCATTTT
D: NA; J: TRBJ2-1; V: TRBV18; size: NA; CDR3: CASSPLQGKFNEQFF; DNA: TGTGCCAGCTCACCACTACAGGGAAAATTCAATGAGCAGTTCTTC
D: TRBD1; J: TRBJ1-6; V: TRBV25-1; size: NA; CDR3: CASSELNRGDSPLHF; DNA: TGTGCCAGCAGTGAATTAAACAGGGGTGATTCACCCCTCCACTTT
D: TRBD2; J: TRBJ2-3; V: TRBV6-5; size: NA; CDR3: CATIGGSTDTQYF; DNA: TGTGCCACTATCGGGGGGAGCACAGATACGCAGTATTTT
D: NA; J: TRBJ1-6; V: TRBV3-1/TRBV3-2; size: NA; CDR3: CASSFRRNNSPLHF; DNA: TGTGCCAGCAGCTTCCGACGGAATAATTCACCCCTCCACTTT
D: NA; J: TRBJ1-1; V: TRBV12-3/TRBV12-4; size: NA; CDR3: CATRRETEAFF; DNA: TGTGCCACCCGCAGGGAGACTGAAGCTTTCTTT
D: TRBD1; J: TRBJ1-2; V: TRBV10-3; size: NA; CDR3: CATASPGTGGSDYGYTF; DNA: TGTGCCACCGCTTCCCCCGGGACAGGGGGCTCGGACTATGGCTACACCTTC
D: NA; J: TRBJ1-3; V: TRBV6-5; size: NA; CDR3: CASSPHLLDGNTIYF; DNA: TGTGCCAGCAGCCCCCATTTGCTCGATGGAAACACCATATATTTT
D: TRBD2; J: TRBJ2-3; V: TRBV9; size: NA; CDR3: CASSARAGGNTDTQYF; DNA: TGTGCCAGCAGCGCCCGAGCGGGGGGTAACACAGATACGCAGTATTTT
D: TRBD1; J: TRBJ1-1; V: TRBV3-1/TRBV3-2; size: NA; CDR3: CASGDRETEAFF; DNA: TGTGCCAGCGGCGACAGGGAGACTGAAGCTTTCTTT
D: TRBD2; J: TRBJ2-1; V: TRBV7-8; size: NA; CDR3: CASSSGLAGSYNEQFF; DNA: TGTGCCAGCAGCTCCGGACTAGCGGGGTCCTACAATGAGCAGTTCTTC
D: TRBD1; J: TRBJ1-1; V: TRBV7-9; size: NA; CDR3: CASSPQGGITEAFF; DNA: TGTGCCAGCAGCCCGCAGGGGGGGATCACTGAAGCTTTCTTT
D: NA; J: TRBJ1-4; V: TRBV11-2; size: once; CDR3: CASSLRATLNEKLFF; DNA: TGTGCCAGCAGCTTAAGGGCGACTCTTAATGAAAAACTGTTTTTT
D: TRBD1; J: TRBJ1-4; V: TRBV7-9; size: NA; CDR3: CASSQDRGNEKLFF; DNA: TGTGCCAGCAGCCAGGACAGGGGGAATGAAAAACTGTTTTTT
D: TRBD1; J: TRBJ1-2; V: TRBV3-1/TRBV3-2; size: NA; CDR3: CASTGQGMGGYTF; DNA: TGTGCCAGCACCGGACAGGGGATGGGGGGCTACACCTTC
D: NA; J: TRBJ2-5; V: TRBV4-2; size: NA; CDR3: CASRSLQETQYF; DNA: TGTGCCTCCCGATCCCTTCAAGAGACCCAGTACTTC
D: TRBD2; J: TRBJ2-5; V: TRBV11-2; size: NA; CDR3: CASSPGTSGLQETQYF; DNA: TGTGCCAGCAGCCCCGGGACTAGCGGGCTGCAAGAGACCCAGTACTTC
D: NA; J: TRBJ1-4; V: TRBV4-1; size: NA; CDR3: CASSQAGIELFF; DNA: TGCGCCAGCAGCCAGGCAGGGATTGAACTGTTTTTT
D: TRBD2; J: TRBJ2-7; V: TRBV18; size: NA; CDR3: CASSPTSGGALEQYF; DNA: TGTGCCAGCTCACCTACTAGCGGGGGGGCCCTCGAGCAGTACTTC
D: NA; J: TRBJ1-2; V: TRBV7-9; size: NA; CDR3: CASSSAIYGYTF; DNA: TGTGCCAGCAGCTCCGCCATCTATGGCTACACCTTC
D: NA; J: TRBJ1-3; V: TRBV2; size: NA; CDR3: CASTPTMGHLSGNTIYF; DNA: TGTGCCAGCACTCCCACTATGGGACACCTCTCTGGAAACACCATATATTTT
D: NA; J: TRBJ2-7; V: TRBV7-2; size: NA; CDR3: CASSLELGRGYEQYF; DNA: TGTGCCAGCAGCTTAGAATTGGGTCGGGGCTACGAGCAGTACTTC
D: NA; J: TRBJ2-2; V: TRBV5-6; size: NA; CDR3: CASSLIQRPTGELFF; DNA: TGTGCCAGCAGCTTAATTCAGCGGCCCACCGGGGAGCTGTTTTTT
D: NA; J: TRBJ1-5; V: TRBV5-8; size: NA; CDR3: CASSLQVDQPQHF; DNA: TGTGCCAGCAGCTTACAGGTTGATCAGCCCCAGCATTTT
D: TRBD1; J: TRBJ1-4; V: TRBV7-9; size: NA; CDR3: CASSLDRDSEKLFF; DNA: TGTGCCAGCAGCCTTGACAGGGACAGTGAAAAACTGTTTTTT
D: TRBD1; J: TRBJ2-7; V: TRBV27; size: NA; CDR3: CASSFSGTGRYEQYF; DNA: TGTGCCAGCAGTTTTTCCGGGACAGGGCGCTACGAGCAGTACTTC
D: NA; J: TRBJ2-3; V: TRBV7-2; size: NA; CDR3: CASSPYSTDTQYF; DNA: TGTGCCAGCAGCCCCTATAGCACAGATACGCAGTATTTT
D: NA; J: TRBJ1-5; V: TRBV6-5; size: NA; CDR3: CASSKGGGNQPQHF; DNA: TGTGCCAGCAGTAAGGGAGGGGGCAATCAGCCCCAGCATTTT
D: NA; J: TRBJ1-2; V: TRBV25-1; size: NA; CDR3: CASSELGYGYTF; DNA: TGTGCCAGCAGTGAATTGGGCTATGGCTACACCTTC
D: NA; J: TRBJ2-5; V: TRBV18; size: once; CDR3: CASSRNSGQETQYF; DNA: TGTGCCAGCTCACGGAACAGCGGACAAGAGACCCAGTACTTC
D: NA; J: TRBJ2-5; V: TRBV20-1; size: NA; CDR3: CSTLTEETQYF; DNA: TGCAGTACCTTGACAGAAGAGACCCAGTACTTC
D: NA; J: TRBJ2-7; V: TRBV2; size: NA; CDR3: CASSGGVSYEQYF; DNA: TGTGCCAGCAGTGGAGGGGTCTCCTACGAGCAGTACTTC
D: TRBD1; J: TRBJ2-2; V: TRBV27; size: NA; CDR3: CASSWLGQGARELFF; DNA: TGTGCCAGCAGTTGGCTGGGACAGGGGGCAAGGGAGCTGTTTTTT
D: NA; J: TRBJ1-2; V: TRBV19; size: NA; CDR3: CASSIFGRAGNYGYTF; DNA: TGTGCCAGTAGTATTTTTGGAAGGGCAGGAAACTATGGCTACACCTTC